The 21 T cell receptor beta chains given below trace back to one sample, sequenced in a study of human T cells and chemical hapten exposure (dated by TCRdb to the early 2020s). The library was made by 5' RACE. The sequencing machine was an Illumina MiSeq. TCRdb reprocessing: public reads trimmed at Q25 with fastp, clones called with MiXCR, in-frame beta chains kept. Identical CDR3 proteins give one entry, which carries the most common genes and DNA. The sample records around 80,000 distinct CDR3 sequences, roughly 15% of which are singletons. The ten top clones hold 6.8% of the sample. Total RNA was extracted from unfractionated whole blood collected in Tempus Blood RNA tubes. All receptors come from a female donor in good health.

This clonotype was seen a handful of times. The V and J genes are TRBV5-1 and TRBJ1-3, with 8 bases lining up with TRBD1. Trimming removed 5 bases from V and 2 bases from J; junction bases left unmatched: 3. The CDR3 contains 14 residues. Germline lookup yields CDR1 SGHRS and CDR2 YFSETQ. The CDR3 DNA sequence: TGCGCCAGCAGACCGGACAGGGCTGGAAACACCATATATTTT. Protein: CASRPDRAGNTIYF.

This clonotype was seen a few times. The rearrangement joins TRBV4-2 to TRBJ2-3; 7 nucleotides match TRBD2. There are 16 residues in the CDR3. Germline values: CDR1 LGHNA, CDR2 YNFKEQ. Trimming cost V 0 bases and J 6 bases; bases outside gene matches: 9. The CDR3 DNA reads TGTGCCAGCAGCCAAGATCGCGGGAGTGGTGCGGATACGCAGTATTTT. It yields the protein CASSQDRGSGADTQYF.

This clonotype was seen only a few times. The rearrangement links TRBV12-3 or TRBV12-4 to TRBJ2-4; D tentatively reads TRBD1 or TRBD2 (5 bases each). The CDR3 is made up of 22 amino acids. The ends were cut back, 2 bases at V and 2 bases at J, with 31 bases in the middle. CDR3 DNA sequence: TGTGCCAGCAGTTTATCCTGGGCAGGGACGGTCTTCCCAAACCCTACCAAAAACATTCAGTACTTC. It specifies CASSLSWAGTVFPNPTKNIQYF.

The chain links TRBV20-1 to TRBJ1-6; a possible D gene is TRBD1 (6 bases). Between the trimmed V and J ends, which lost 6 bases and 6 bases, there was a span of 18 bases. Germline lookup yields CDR1 DFQATT and CDR2 SNEGSKA (reference sequence). The CDR3 has 15 residues. The CDR3 loop reads CSALSQGGGNSPLHF. DNA of the CDR3: TGCAGTGCCCTAAGTCAGGGAGGGGGTAATTCACCCCTCCACTTT.

This clonotype was observed many times. This chain connects TRBV28 to TRBJ1-1; 7 bases agree with TRBD1. Germline CDR1 reads MDHEN; CDR2 reads SYDVKM. CDR3 length equals 14 residues. Trimming at V came to 4 bases and at J to 4 bases, leaving 6 bases not matched to a gene. The CDR3 sequence is CASSSGQALTEAFF. CDR3 coding DNA: TGTGCCAGCAGTTCTGGACAGGCCCTCACTGAAGCTTTCTTT.

V is TRBV28 and J is TRBJ1-4; D gene unclear. Germline values: CDR1 MDHEN, CDR2 SYDVKM. V lost 3 bases, J lost 9 bases, and 5 bases lay in between. The length of the CDR3 is 11 residues. This chain's CDR3 is CASSFEKKLFF. The CDR3 region has the DNA TGTGCCAGCAGTTTCGAGAAAAAACTGTTTTTT.

This sequence joins TRBV7-2 and TRBJ2-2, with D hard to call. V dropped 5 bases and J dropped 5 bases, with 9 bases sitting between them. The CDR3 loop spans 13 amino acids. CDR1 and CDR2 (germline): SGHTA, FQGNSA. The CDR3 DNA sequence: TGTGCCAGCAGCCGAGACATTACCGGGGAGCTGTTTTTT. This translates into CASSRDITGELFF.

The chain is built from TRBV7-2 and TRBJ1-5; a possible D gene is TRBD1 (6 bases). Per the germline V gene, CDR1 is SGHTA and CDR2 is FQGNSA. Trimming removed 6 bases from V and 5 bases from J, with 17 bases in between. The CDR3 is 15 amino acids. The CDR3 nucleotides read TGTGCCAGCAGGATAGACAGGTCCCCACATCAGCCCCAGCATTTT. Residues: CASRIDRSPHQPQHF.

This chain connects TRBV6-1 to TRBJ1-4; the match to TRBD1 covers 7 bases. The trim removed 4 bases at V and 10 bases at J, leaving 9 bases unmatched. The CDR3 is made up of 14 amino acids. Germline V gene lookup returns CDR1 MNHNS and CDR2 SASEGT. The CDR3 loop is CASSAGGEIGKLFF. CDR3 coding DNA: TGTGCCAGCAGTGCAGGGGGTGAAATTGGAAAACTGTTTTTT.

This clonotype has only a few counts. The V and J genes are TRBV2 and TRBJ2-1; a weak D match, TRBD1 (5 bases). In germline, CDR1 is SNHLY, CDR2 FYNNEI. V was clipped by 6 bases and J by 1 base, with 19 bases between them. The CDR3 spans 17 residues. CDR3 residues: CASRAYGSGRSYNEQFF. In DNA form, the CDR3 reads TGTGCCAGCAGGGCGTACGGGTCAGGGCGGTCCTACAATGAGCAGTTCTTC.

This chain's CDR3 is CASSFSVFGADTQYF. The DNA of the CDR3 is TGTGCCAGCAGTTTCTCAGTTTTCGGAGCAGATACGCAGTATTTT. V and J are TRBV6-2 or TRBV6-3 and TRBJ2-3; D not resolved. Trimming stripped 4 bases from V and 4 bases from J, with 15 bases between. Germline CDR1 and CDR2: MNHEY and SVGEGT. This CDR3 comprises 15 residues.

This clonotype was detected only once. A read error may account for a junction end that differs from germline. This chain links TRBV20-1 with TRBJ2-2; no reliable D call. The CDR3 is 18 residues long. Germline V gene lookup returns CDR1 DFQATT and CDR2 SNEGSKA (reference sequence). CDR3 in amino acids: CGARDLKAGLANTGELFF. As DNA, the CDR3 is TGCGGTGCTAGAGATCTTAAGGCAGGCCTAGCGAACACCGGGGAGCTGTTTTTT.

This clonotype was observed a handful of times. The chain carries TRBV7-9 and TRBJ1-4; D gene uncertain. CDR1 is SEHNR, CDR2 FQNEAQ, per germline (reference sequence). The CDR3 runs 16 residues. Trimming cost V 1 base and J 1 base, with 10 bases left between them. Here the CDR3 reads CASSLGAWGTNEKLFF. CDR3 sequence (DNA): TGTGCCAGCAGCTTAGGCGCCTGGGGAACTAATGAAAAACTGTTTTTT.

The chain is built from TRBV20-1 and TRBJ2-1; the D gene is possibly TRBD2 (6 bases). CDR3 size: 10 residues. Trimming took off 7 bases at V and 14 bases at J, with 15 bases between the two ends. Germline V lookup: CDR1 DFQATT, CDR2 SNEGSKA (reference sequence). The CDR3 DNA sequence: TGCAGTGGTGACCGGCGGGGCGAGTTCTTC. Residues: CSGDRRGEFF.

The rearrangement links TRBV5-4 to TRBJ1-1, with TRBD1 as a possible D gene (5 bases). Trimming took off 2 bases at V and 6 bases at J, with 11 bases between the two ends. The CDR3 runs to 13 residues. Germline assignment: CDR1 SGHNT and CDR2 YYREEE (reference sequence). CDR3 coding DNA: TGTGCCAGCAGCTTTACAGGTGCGGCTGAAGCTTTCTTT. Residues: CASSFTGAAEAFF.

This clonotype was detected a few times. The V call is TRBV20-1, the J call TRBJ2-7, with 9 bases matching TRBD2. The germline V gene has CDR1 DFQATT and CDR2 SNEGSKA (reference sequence). This CDR3 contains 17 residues. The V and J ends lost 1 base and 6 bases, in that order; junction bases with no gene match: 16. The CDR3 sequence is CSARGSVPGSGGREQYF. The DNA for the CDR3 is TGCAGTGCTAGAGGATCCGTCCCGGGTAGCGGGGGACGCGAGCAGTACTTC.

The V gene is TRBV18, the J gene TRBJ1-1, with D perhaps TRBD1 (5 bases). The germline V gene has CDR1 KGHSH and CDR2 LQKENI. The CDR3 contains 15 residues. Deletions cut 2 bases from V and 3 bases from J, with 13 bases between. CDR3: CASSPAGQRDTEAFF. The CDR3 DNA follows: TGTGCCAGCTCACCAGCAGGGCAGAGGGACACTGAAGCTTTCTTT. The full variable domain, completed using reference TRBV18 and TRBJ1-1, is NAGVMQNPRHLVRRRGQEARLRCSPMKGHSHVYWYRQLPEEGLKFMVYLQKENIIDESGMPKERFSAEFPKEGPSILRIQQVVRGDSAAYFCASSPAGQRDTEAFFGQGTRLTVV.

The J gene is TRBJ2-3, the V gene TRBV6-1; 7 nucleotides agree with TRBD1. The CDR3 totals 13 residues. The V segment lost 3 bases and the J segment 6 bases; nucleotides outside the gene matches: 3. CDR1 is MNHNS and CDR2 is SASEGT in the germline V gene. The CDR3 region has the DNA TGTGCCAGCAGTGAGCTGGACAGGGATACGCAGTATTTT. It translates to CASSELDRDTQYF.

This clonotype occurred a few times. This chain links TRBV7-2 with TRBJ2-1; 8 bases match TRBD1. The CDR3 covers 17 residues. V shed 1 base and J 8 bases; nucleotides not matched to a gene: 13. Germline V CDR1 and CDR2: SGHTA, FQGNSA. The CDR3 protein is CASSLGPQGARYHEQFF. The CDR3 DNA follows: TGTGCCAGCAGCTTAGGTCCTCAGGGGGCGAGGTACCATGAGCAGTTCTTC.

In its sample, this clonotype was seen a few times. V gene TRBV20-1 combines with J gene TRBJ1-1; the D gene is possibly TRBD1 (5 bases). From germline, CDR1 is DFQATT and CDR2 SNEGSKA (reference sequence). The CDR3 totals 13 residues. Trimming shortened V by 1 base and J by 11 bases, and 17 bases separated the two germline ends. The CDR3: CSARGLVREGAFF. CDR3 nucleotides: TGCAGTGCTAGAGGTCTTGTCAGGGAGGGGGCTTTCTTT.

The J gene is TRBJ2-7, the V gene TRBV30; maybe TRBD1 (5 bases). V gave up 8 bases and J gave up 2 bases, with 16 bases separating them. This CDR3 has 13 residues. Germline-derived CDR1 and CDR2 are GTSNPN and SVGIG (reference sequence). The CDR3 spells CAGSQDIAYEQYF. CDR3 bases: TGTGCCGGATCCCAGGACATTGCCTACGAGCAGTACTTC.